The 25 T cell receptor beta chains below were found in one sample sequenced in a study of cytomegalovirus exposure and HLA in healthy donors. PCR was performed using 60 Vbeta and 13 Jbeta primers. The table came from immunoSEQ multiplex PCR; TCRdb's copy has only in-frame clones and leaves some out. The table shows some 130,000 clones, with roughly 79% occurring only once. Sequencing was done on a sample of PBMCs. Source of these receptors: a woman aged 50 to 60 in good health and CMV-seronegative.

Details on this clone: Sequence at one end of the junction differs from germline and may be a read error. This chain links TRBV7-8 with TRBJ2-7, with 8 bases lining up with TRBD1. Germline V gene lookup returns CDR1 SGHVS and CDR2 FQNEAQ. CDR3 length: 14 residues. CDR3 protein: CASSLAGGSCEQYF. In DNA, the CDR3 is TGTGCCAGCAGCCTGGCAGGGGGCTCCTGCGAGCAGTACTTC.

The V call is TRBV19, the J call TRBJ2-1, with TRBD2 identical over 8 bases. V lost 6 bases, J lost 8 bases, and 21 bases stayed unmatched. Germline values: CDR1 LNHDA, CDR2 SQIVND (reference sequence). The CDR3 has 18 amino acids. For the CDR3, the DNA is TGTGCCAGTAGGGGGGGAAGCGGGAGTGTCTGGCCCCTCCATGAGCAGTTCTTC. It is translated as CASRGGSGSVWPLHEQFF. Full variable domain (remainder filled in from reference TRBV19 and TRBJ2-1): DGGITQSPKYLFRKEGQNVTLSCEQNLNHDAMYWYRQDPGQGLRLIYYSQIVNDFQKGDIAEGYSVSREKKESFPLTVTSAQKNPTAFYLCASRGGSGSVWPLHEQFFGPGTRLTVL.

The genes are TRBV2 and TRBJ1-1; no clear D. The V and J ends lost 6 bases and 1 base respectively, with 9 bases between them. CDR1 SNHLY and CDR2 FYNNEI come from the germline V gene. There are 13 residues in the CDR3. CDR3 coding DNA: TGTGCCAGCAGACGGACTGGGAACACTGAAGCTTTCTTT. Its protein is CASRRTGNTEAFF.

The chain links TRBV7-2 to TRBJ1-5, with TRBD1 matching over 12 bases. The CDR3 is 15 amino acids. Unmatched junction bases numbered 0, after V lost 1 base and J lost 5 bases. Germline V lookup: CDR1 SGHTA, CDR2 FQGNSA. The CDR3 region is CASSLGDRGHQPQHF. For the CDR3, the DNA is TGTGCCAGCAGCTTAGGGGACAGGGGGCATCAGCCCCAGCATTTT.

This chain joins TRBV30 and TRBJ1-4; tentative D call: TRBD1 (6 bases). The V end lost 4 bases, the J end lost 4 bases, and 13 bases lay between the germline ends. CDR1 and CDR2 from the germline V gene are GTSNPN and SVGIG (reference sequence). The CDR3 totals 14 residues. The CDR3 protein is CAWTRGGNNEKLFF. CDR3 coding DNA: TGTGCCTGGACAAGGGGGGGGAATAATGAAAAACTGTTTTTT.

The genes are TRBV30 and TRBJ1-3; 7 bases match TRBD1. The V segment lost 3 bases and the J segment 4 bases; nucleotides outside the gene matches: 6. Germline loops: CDR1 GTSNPN, CDR2 SVGIG (reference sequence). The CDR3 totals 14 residues. CDR3 coding DNA: TGTGCCTGGAGCCGTACAGGGGAGGGAAACACCATATATTTT. Its protein product is CAWSRTGEGNTIYF.

This chain connects TRBV6-1 to TRBJ1-2, with 11 bases matching TRBD1. The CDR3 length is 17 residues. Germline loops: CDR1 MNHNS, CDR2 SASEGT. V lost 5 bases, J lost 3 bases, and 11 bases stayed unmatched. CDR3 in DNA: TGTGCCAGCAGTCAAGGGGACAGGGGGAGGATGGACTATGGCTACACCTTC. As protein: CASSQGDRGRMDYGYTF.

V usage is TRBV25-1 and J usage is TRBJ1-1; D is unclear. Germline CDR1 reads MGHDK; CDR2 reads SYGVNS. The V end lost 8 bases, the J end lost 1 base, and 11 bases lay between the germline ends. CDR3 length: 13 residues. The CDR3 sequence is CASYELGNTEAFF. DNA for the CDR3: TGTGCCAGCTACGAGCTTGGGAACACTGAAGCTTTCTTT.

This clone was detected only once. The chain has TRBV28 and TRBJ1-5; perhaps TRBD1 as D (6 bases). CDR3 length: 15 residues. V was cut by 3 bases and J by 2 bases, with 11 bases left in between. Germline CDR1 reads MDHEN; CDR2 reads SYDVKM. The CDR3, as DNA: TGTGCCAGCAGTTTGGGCAGGGGAGGCAATCAGCCCCAGCATTTT. It encodes CASSLGRGGNQPQHF.

The rearrangement uses TRBV27 and TRBJ1-2; no reliable D call. This CDR3 is 16 amino acids long. Germline V gives CDR1 MNHEY, CDR2 SMNVEV (reference sequence). V was pared by 1 base and J by 3 bases, with 15 bases between. The DNA for the CDR3 is TGTGCCAGCAGTTTATTGCCCACCGGACTACACTATGGCTACACCTTC. Translated, it gives CASSLLPTGLHYGYTF.

The table lists this clone with a few counts. The chain uses TRBV4-3 and TRBJ1-4; D is ambiguous. CDR3 size: 16 residues. Germline lookup yields CDR1 LGHNA and CDR2 YSLEER. V was pared by 3 bases and J by 0 bases, with 11 bases between. Written as DNA, the CDR3 is TGCGCCAGCAGCCAGGTAGACAAGTCAACTAATGAAAAACTGTTTTTT. Protein sequence: CASSQVDKSTNEKLFF.

CDR3 sequence: CASSLTVGGPMEFF. CDR3 sequence (DNA): TGTGCCAGCAGCTTAACTGTGGGAGGGCCAATGGAGTTCTTC. The V call is TRBV7-3, the J call TRBJ2-1; 7 bases align to TRBD2. Germline assignment: CDR1 SGHTA and CDR2 FQGTGA. The junction had 10 bases not matched to a gene; V was cut back by 0 bases and J by 14 bases. This CDR3 comprises 14 residues. The entire variable domain, with the rest obtained from reference TRBV7-3 and TRBJ2-1, is as follows: GAGVSQTPSNKVTEKGKYVELRCDPISGHTALYWYRQSLGQGPEFLIYFQGTGAADDSGLPNDRFFAVRPEGSVSTLKIQRTERGDSAVYLCASSLTVGGPMEFFGPGTRLTVL.

This sequence joins TRBV5-1 and TRBJ1-4; no clear D. Trimming left V 4 bases short and J 3 bases short, with 4 bases between. CDR1 and CDR2 from the germline V gene are SGHRS and YFSETQ. There are 12 residues in the CDR3. The CDR3 region has the DNA TGCGCCAGCAGCCTTCCTAATGAAAAACTGTTTTTT. This translates into CASSLPNEKLFF.

This clone has only a few counts. CDR3 in DNA: TGTGCCAGCAGTTCCACTAGCGGGAGAGAGACCCAGTACTTC. It translates to CASSSTSGRETQYF. The chain couples TRBV25-1 to TRBJ2-5, with 11 positions matching TRBD2. Looked up from germline, CDR1 is MGHDK and CDR2 is SYGVNS. After removal of 5 bases from V and 4 bases from J, the junction contained 3 bases not matched to a gene. The CDR3 loop spans 14 amino acids.

This chain uses TRBV28 with TRBJ2-7; a weak D match, TRBD1 (5 bases). Germline V CDR1 and CDR2: MDHEN, SYDVKM. This CDR3 is built from 13 residues. V lost 7 bases and J 3 bases, leaving 13 bases between the germline ends. CDR3 in amino acids: CASTGDSNYEQYF. CDR3 nucleotide sequence: TGTGCCAGCACCGGTGACAGCAACTACGAGCAGTACTTC.

This clone was recorded once. The chain uses TRBV18 and TRBJ1-3; D gene ambiguous. The germline V gene encodes CDR1 KGHSH and CDR2 LQKENI. This CDR3 contains 16 residues. The ends were cut back, 6 bases at V and 0 bases at J, with 15 bases in the middle. The CDR3 DNA follows: TGTGCCAGCTCGGCACAGATTCCGTCCTCTGGAAACACCATATATTTT. Protein product: CASSAQIPSSGNTIYF.

This sequence joins TRBV7-2 and TRBJ1-1; 8 bases align to TRBD1. CDR1 and CDR2 (germline): SGHTA, FQGNSA. The CDR3 is 16 amino acids. Trimming cost V 4 bases and J 4 bases; bases outside gene matches: 11. The CDR3 region has the DNA TGTGCCAGCAGCTCTACGACAGGGGCGGCGGGCACTGAAGCTTTCTTT. Protein: CASSSTTGAAGTEAFF.

This rearrangement joins TRBV4-3 to TRBJ2-7; TRBD2 matches at 10 bases. The CDR3 extends over 15 amino acids. The ends lost 1 base at V and 7 bases at J; junction bases unmatched: 7. Germline loops: CDR1 LGHNA, CDR2 YSLEER. Written as DNA, the CDR3 is TGCGCCAGCAGCCAAGGAGCGGGAGGGTTGGGGGAGCAGTACTTC. The encoded protein is CASSQGAGGLGEQYF.

The chain links TRBV7-6 to TRBJ2-7, with TRBD2 matching over 8 bases. V shed 1 base, J shed 0 bases, and the junction held 2 bases outside the gene matches. CDR3 length equals 15 residues. Germline CDR1 reads SGHVS; CDR2 reads FNYEAQ. This CDR3 is CASSLGSGSSYEQYV. As DNA, the CDR3 is TGTGCCAGCAGCTTAGGGAGCGGGAGCTCCTACGAGCAGTACGTC.

This clone was found once. This chain uses TRBV5-4 with TRBJ2-2, with 14 bases matching TRBD2. The CDR3 consists of 17 residues. Per germline, CDR1 SGHNT and CDR2 YYREEE (reference sequence). J gave up 10 bases and V 4 bases, and 12 bases lay outside the gene matches. CDR3 DNA sequence: TGTGCCAGCAGCCGACTAGCGGGAGGGCCCCGGGACGAGGAGCTGTTTTTT. Encoded protein: CASSRLAGGPRDEELFF.

This clone was seen a handful of times. V and J are TRBV19 and TRBJ1-1; perhaps TRBD1 as D (5 bases). Germline-derived CDR1 and CDR2 are LNHDA and SQIVND (reference sequence). Trimming took off 1 base at V and 0 bases at J, with 6 bases between the two ends. CDR3 length: 14 amino acids. The CDR3 loop reads CASSIGQMNTEAFF. Written as DNA, the CDR3 is TGTGCCAGTAGTATAGGACAGATGAACACTGAAGCTTTCTTT.

The CDR3 reads CASSRDRGTGNTIYF. CDR3 DNA sequence: TGCGCCAGCAGCCGGGACAGGGGAACAGGAAACACCATATATTTT. The rearrangement links TRBV5-1 to TRBJ1-3; 10 bases are shared with TRBD1. The V gene end was trimmed by 4 bases and the J gene end by 4 bases; junction bases not matched to a gene: 5. The CDR3 runs 15 residues. Germline CDR1 and CDR2: SGHRS and YFSETQ. The full variable domain, completed using reference TRBV5-1 and TRBJ1-3, is KAGVTQTPRYLIKTRGQQVTLSCSPISGHRSVSWYQQTPGQGLQFLFEYFSETQRNKGNFPGRFSGRQFSNSRSEMNVSTLELGDSALYLCASSRDRGTGNTIYFGEGSWLTVV.

The rearrangement links TRBV11-2 to TRBJ2-1; 10 bases match TRBD1. The CDR3 runs 16 residues. Germline CDR1 reads SGHAT; CDR2 reads FQNNGV. J lost 7 bases, V lost 2 bases, and 8 bases had no gene match. CDR3 sequence reads: CASSLTGTGVRNEQFF. CDR3 nucleotide sequence: TGTGCCAGCAGCTTAACCGGGACAGGGGTGCGGAATGAGCAGTTCTTC.

The chain is built from TRBV10-3 and TRBJ1-5; a possible D gene is TRBD1 (6 bases). Germline-derived CDR1 and CDR2 are ENHRY and SYGVKD. Trimming stripped 6 bases from V and 4 bases from J, with 13 bases between. The CDR3 consists of 14 residues. CDR3 coding DNA: TGTGCCATCAGCGGGGACCAGGGGAATCAGCCCCAGCATTTT. Translation gives CAISGDQGNQPQHF.

The chain couples TRBV15 to TRBJ2-4; 13 bases align to TRBD2. With V trimmed by 5 bases and J by 14 bases, 9 bases remained unmatched. CDR1 is LNHNV, CDR2 YYDKDF, per germline (reference sequence). The CDR3 has 14 residues. Written as DNA, the CDR3 is TGTGCCACCAGCGGCGAGGGACTAGCGGGATATAAGTACTTC. Translating gives CATSGEGLAGYKYF.